This T cell receptor beta chain was found in a study of T cell responses to AZD1222 COVID-19 vaccine. Whole-study results and caveats: Clonal diversity was possibly underestimated, and the donors were mostly white British, with more females. Repertoires were obtained only post-peak T cell response. Increased Spike-specific TCR breadth and depth were observed after two AZD1222 doses.

In this sample, this clone turned up a few times. Its antigen is unknown. Distinct nucleotide sequences in the sample also encode this CDR3. Using immunoSEQ multiplex PCR, the repertoire was profiled, and TCRdb retains in-frame clones only, with some absent. The table has around 130,000 clones, approximately 93% seen once. Trimming took 3 bases from V and 0 from J, leaving 3 bases between them. The CDR3 extends over 12 amino acids. The germline CDR1 and CDR2 sequences are ENHRY and SYGVKD. V and J are TRBV10-3 and TRBJ2-7; D gene ambiguous. This TCR came from an adult in good health. Sequenced here: peripheral blood, sampled on day 0 of AZD1222 vaccination. As DNA, the CDR3 is TGTGCCATCAGTGACAGCTCCTACGAGCAGTACTTC. Protein: CAISDSSYEQYF.